These 29 T cell receptor beta chains were all obtained from the same sample, sequenced in a study of T cells in Graves' hyperthyroidism and ophthalmopathy. TCR beta CDR3 regions were amplified from RNA transcripts. The HTBI primer set was used in a first-round RT-PCR of the TCR CDR3. One entry per CDR3 protein results from TCRdb running MiXCR on the multiplex PCR reads. The profile shows approximately 400,000 distinct CDR3 sequences, 18% of them singletons. Sequenced sample: blood. These receptors came from a man aged 18 to 29 with Graves' ophthalmopathy.

The V gene is TRBV6-1, the J gene TRBJ1-5, with D uncertain. V lost 9 bases and J 3 bases, leaving 12 bases between the germline ends. The CDR3 totals 13 residues. The V gene's germline CDR1 is MNHNS and CDR2 SASEGT. The CDR3 nucleotides are TGTGCCAGTCAGAGGTACCCCAATCAGCCCCAGCATTTT. This gives the protein CASQRYPNQPQHF.

This clonotype was observed many times. The gene calls are TRBV5-1 and TRBJ2-7; 8 bases are a match to TRBD2. This CDR3 region has 14 residues. V was pared by 0 bases and J by 6 bases, with 5 bases of the junction left unmatched. Germline CDR1 SGHRS, CDR2 YFSETQ. CDR3 in DNA: TGCGCCAGCAGCTTGGCCAGCGGGGGTGCCGAGCAGTACTTC. It translates to CASSLASGGAEQYF.

The chain carries TRBV20-1 and TRBJ2-5; 9 positions match TRBD2. The CDR3 loop spans 16 amino acids. Germline CDR1 reads DFQATT; CDR2 reads SNEGSKA (reference sequence). CDR3 bases: TGCAGCGTTTCCTTAAGCCTCCTAGCGGGGCTAGAGACCCAGTACTTC. Encoded protein: CSVSLSLLAGLETQYF.

V usage is TRBV4-1 and J usage is TRBJ1-1; D gene unclear. Trimming left V 0 bases short and J 1 base short, with 9 bases between. CDR1 is MGHRA and CDR2 is YSYEKL in the germline V gene. The CDR3 consists of 15 residues. Written as DNA, the CDR3 is TGCGCCAGCAGCCAAGATCATGGGAGGAACACTGAAGCTTTCTTT. Translated: CASSQDHGRNTEAFF.

Comments on this clonotype: A read error is possible here, since a much larger clone lies one base away. V gene TRBV18 combines with J gene TRBJ1-1, with a possible D match to TRBD1 (5 bases). Germline V gene lookup returns CDR1 KGHSH and CDR2 LQKENI. CDR3 length: 13 residues. This CDR3 reads CASPPGIDTEAFF. For the CDR3, the DNA is TGTGCCAGCCCACCAGGGATTGACACTGAAGCTTTCTTT. Full variable domain (remainder filled in from reference TRBV18 and TRBJ1-1): NAGVMQNPRHLVRRRGQEARLRCSPMKGHSHVYWYRQLPEEGLKFMVYLQKENIIDESGMPKERFSAEFPKEGPSILRIQQVVRGDSAAYFCASPPGIDTEAFFGQGTRLTVV.

Worth noting for this clonotype: The germline gene is not matched at one end of the junction; a read error may be the cause. The chain joins TRBV27 to TRBJ2-1, with a tentative D call TRBD2 (5 bases). Germline V gives CDR1 MNHEY, CDR2 SMNVEV (reference sequence). This CDR3 is built from 14 residues. CDR3 DNA: TGTGCCGGCAGTTTAGGACTTGAAACCAATGAGCAGTTCTTC. Amino acids: CAGSLGLETNEQFF.

This clonotype was seen only a few times. The chain employs TRBV18 and TRBJ2-5, with 14 positions matching TRBD2. The CDR3 is 15 residues long. Germline V gives CDR1 KGHSH, CDR2 LQKENI. Trimming at V came to 6 bases and at J to 5 bases, leaving 5 bases not matched to a gene. The CDR3 bases are TGTGCCAGCTCCCGGGGACTAGCGGGGGCCGAGACCCAGTACTTC. As protein: CASSRGLAGAETQYF.

This clonotype has a count of ten or more. This sequence joins TRBV7-2 and TRBJ2-5; D remains ambiguous. CDR1 and CDR2 from the germline V gene are SGHTA and FQGNSA. Trimming removed 0 bases at V and 2 bases at J, with 7 bases between. This CDR3 has 14 amino acids. The CDR3 region is CASSLARGQETQYF. The DNA for the CDR3 is TGTGCCAGCAGCTTAGCACGTGGGCAAGAGACCCAGTACTTC.

This clonotype was detected many times. The rearrangement links TRBV12-3 or TRBV12-4 to TRBJ2-7, with D uncertain. The germline V and J ends were trimmed by 8 bases and 5 bases, with 22 bases remaining between them. This CDR3 contains 15 residues. The CDR3 here is CASCWHRLPPDEQYF. For the CDR3, the DNA is TGTGCCAGCTGCTGGCACCGCTTACCGCCCGACGAGCAGTACTTC.

Comments on this clonotype: A junction boundary mismatches the germline segment, possibly from a read error. This chain joins TRBV6-1 and TRBJ2-2, with 9 nucleotides matching TRBD2. This CDR3 is 13 amino acids long. Germline assignment: CDR1 MNHNS and CDR2 SASEGT. CDR3 sequence (DNA): TGTACCAGCAGTAGCGGGGGCTTGGGGGAGCTGTTTTTT. It is translated as CTSSSGGLGELFF.

CDR3: CASTAEGVNTEAFF. In DNA, the CDR3 is TGTGCCAGCACAGCTGAGGGGGTGAACACTGAAGCTTTCTTT. The rearrangement joins TRBV7-9 to TRBJ1-1; a possible D gene is TRBD1 (6 bases). Trimming shortened V by 7 bases and J by 0 bases, and 12 bases separated the two germline ends. This CDR3 is built from 14 residues. Germline CDR1 and CDR2: SEHNR and FQNEAQ (reference sequence).

Only one count was recorded for this clonotype. One base away lies a much larger clone, so this may be a sequencing read error. The chain joins TRBV27 to TRBJ1-4; D not resolved. Trimming pared 5 bases from V and 5 bases from J, leaving 18 bases between. The CDR3 contains 16 residues. Per the germline V gene, CDR1 is MNHEY and CDR2 is SMNVEV (reference sequence). The CDR3 coding sequence is TGTGCCAGCAGTGACCGAGACCTTAACGGGAATGAAAAACTGTTTTTT. Its translation: CASSDRDLNGNEKLFF.

This clonotype was seen a handful of times. V is TRBV6-5 and J is TRBJ2-1, with a tentative D call TRBD1 (5 bases). V was cut by 2 bases and J by 8 bases, with 10 bases left in between. CDR3 size: 13 residues. Germline values: CDR1 MNHEY, CDR2 SVGAGI. The CDR3 spells CASSYRGRDEQFF. The CDR3 region has the DNA TGTGCCAGCAGTTACAGGGGCCGGGATGAGCAGTTCTTC.

The V gene is TRBV11-2, the J gene TRBJ2-6; D is possibly TRBD1 (6 bases). The CDR3 is 16 residues long. The germline V gene encodes CDR1 SGHAT and CDR2 FQNNGV. V shed 6 bases and J shed 2 bases, with 14 bases lying between them. CDR3 sequence (DNA): TGTGCCAGCAGTTCTCCCCCAGGGGCTGGGGCCAACGTCCTGACTTTC. Translating it yields CASSSPPGAGANVLTF.

The V gene is TRBV6-1, the J gene TRBJ1-1; 9 nucleotides align to TRBD1. The CDR3 has 14 residues. V shed 5 bases, J shed 1 base, and the junction held 2 bases outside the gene matches. Germline V gene lookup returns CDR1 MNHNS and CDR2 SASEGT. CDR3 sequence: CASSNRGRNTEAFF. Here the CDR3 DNA reads TGTGCCAGCAGTAACAGGGGGCGGAACACTGAAGCTTTCTTT.

V gene TRBV2 combines with J gene TRBJ2-1; D tentatively reads TRBD1 or TRBD2 (6 bases each). The CDR3 extends over 16 amino acids. Germline assignment: CDR1 SNHLY and CDR2 FYNNEI. V was pared by 7 bases and J by 4 bases, with 20 bases between. DNA for the CDR3: TGTGCCAGCATCAGAAGGAGGGGGAGTGTTTACAATGAGCAGTTCTTC. It translates to CASIRRRGSVYNEQFF.

CDR3 nucleotide sequence: TGCGCCAGCAGCGATAAACTCGAGACCCAGTACTTC. It yields the protein CASSDKLETQYF. V usage is TRBV5-1 and J usage is TRBJ2-5; D gene unclear. V lost 4 bases and J lost 5, with 9 bases in between. The CDR3 runs 12 residues. The germline V gene has CDR1 SGHRS and CDR2 YFSETQ.

The V call is TRBV20-1, the J call TRBJ2-3, with 9 bases identical to TRBD1. The CDR3 covers 15 residues. The germline CDR1 and CDR2 sequences are DFQATT and SNEGSKA (reference sequence). With 2 bases clipped from V and 3 bases from J, the junction kept 6 bases outside the gene matches. CDR3 sequence: CSARPLGQGTDTQYF. The CDR3 region has the DNA TGCAGTGCTAGACCCCTTGGACAGGGGACAGATACGCAGTATTTT.

The chain combines TRBV6-2 or TRBV6-3 with TRBJ2-5; maybe TRBD1 (5 bases). V lost 4 bases and J 5 bases, leaving 8 bases between the germline ends. From germline, CDR1 is MNHEY and CDR2 SVGEGT. The CDR3 totals 12 residues. CDR3 sequence reads: CASSSGMETQYF. The DNA of the CDR3 is TGTGCCAGCAGTTCAGGGATGGAGACCCAGTACTTC.

The chain is built from TRBV12-3 or TRBV12-4 and TRBJ1-2, with a weak D call TRBD1 (6 bases). CDR3 size: 13 residues. V lost 6 bases and J lost 8, with 16 bases in between. In DNA form, the CDR3 reads TGTGCCAGCAGCCGACAGGTTCTCCTAGGCTACACCTTC. Translating it yields CASSRQVLLGYTF.

Many counts were recorded for this clonotype. V is TRBV13 and J is TRBJ2-3; the D is unclear. V lost 6 bases, J lost 0 bases, and 13 bases lay in between. The CDR3 contains 15 residues. In germline, CDR1 is PRHDT, CDR2 FYEKMQ (reference sequence). CDR3: CASRRYEISTDTQYF. CDR3 nucleotides: TGTGCCAGCAGACGCTACGAGATTAGCACAGATACGCAGTATTTT.

This clonotype was counted at least ten times. CDR3: CASSLMDRGQPQHF. The CDR3 DNA reads TGTGCCAGCAGTTTAATGGACAGGGGTCAGCCCCAGCATTTT. The chain recombines TRBV12-3 or TRBV12-4 with TRBJ1-5; 9 nucleotides line up with TRBD1. CDR3 size: 14 residues. V lost 2 bases, J lost 6 bases, and 2 bases stayed unmatched.

This clonotype turned up a few times. The chain carries TRBV3-1 and TRBJ2-1, with 9 bases aligning to TRBD2. CDR3 length: 15 amino acids. Unmatched junction bases numbered 5, after V lost 1 base and J lost 7 bases. Germline values: CDR1 LGHDT, CDR2 YNNKEL (reference sequence). CDR3 in amino acids: CASSQVIAGVNEQFF. The CDR3 DNA is TGTGCCAGCAGCCAAGTTATAGCGGGGGTTAATGAGCAGTTCTTC.

This clonotype was seen more than once but under ten times. The chain carries TRBV4-1 and TRBJ1-5; D call uncertain. The CDR3 sequence is 14 residues long. V was cut by 1 base and J by 4 bases, with 8 bases left in between. CDR1 MGHRA and CDR2 YSYEKL come from the germline V gene. CDR3 coding DNA: TGCGCCAGCAGCCAAGTTGAAAGAAATCAGCCCCAGCATTTT. Translating gives CASSQVERNQPQHF.

This chain joins TRBV19 and TRBJ1-2, with 8 bases aligning to TRBD1. The germline CDR1 and CDR2 sequences are LNHDA and SQIVND (reference sequence). J was trimmed by 6 bases and V by 3 bases; bases with no gene match: 9. This CDR3 region has 15 residues. CDR3 sequence: CASSIGFQGADGYTF. The CDR3 DNA is TGTGCCAGTAGTATCGGGTTCCAGGGGGCTGATGGCTACACCTTC.

This clonotype occurred many times. This rearrangement joins TRBV12-3 or TRBV12-4 to TRBJ1-5; a weak D match, TRBD1 (5 bases). This CDR3 is 16 amino acids long. The ends were cut back, 5 bases at V and 7 bases at J, with 21 bases in the middle. The CDR3 nucleotides read TGTGCCAGCAGTCTATCAGGGTTTCAGGTCGGGCAGCCCCAGCATTTT. As protein: CASSLSGFQVGQPQHF.

This clonotype was observed many times. V and J are TRBV7-8 and TRBJ1-2, with TRBD1 as a possible D gene (6 bases). Looked up from germline, CDR1 is SGHVS and CDR2 is FQNEAQ. With 0 bases removed from V and 4 bases from J, the gap between germline ends came to 18 bases. This CDR3 is built from 17 residues. The CDR3 DNA sequence: TGTGCCAGCAGCTTAGCGGTATCCCGGGGGGGCCCCTATGGCTACACCTTC. Amino acids: CASSLAVSRGGPYGYTF.

This clonotype was observed at least ten times. V usage is TRBV2 and J usage is TRBJ1-1; TRBD1 might be the D (5 bases). V was shortened by 6 bases and J by 4 bases, with 12 bases between the two germline ends. This CDR3 has 13 residues. Per the germline V gene, CDR1 is SNHLY and CDR2 is FYNNEI. The CDR3 sequence is CASRPTVGTEAFF. CDR3 sequence (DNA): TGTGCCAGCAGGCCGACAGTAGGCACTGAAGCTTTCTTT.

This clonotype has a count of ten or more. The V and J genes are TRBV11-2 and TRBJ1-2; a weak D match, TRBD1 (6 bases). V was pared by 1 base and J by 4 bases, with 10 bases between. The CDR3 extends over 14 amino acids. Germline V gene lookup returns CDR1 SGHAT and CDR2 FQNNGV. The CDR3 sequence: CASSLGTEIYGYTF. DNA of the CDR3: TGTGCCAGCAGCTTAGGGACAGAGATCTATGGCTACACCTTC.